The rows below give T cell receptor beta chains drawn from one sample of a study of patients with pleural tuberculosis. Each CDR3 protein is one row after TCRdb ran MiXCR on the reads. The table records around 54,000 distinct CDR3 sequences, 6% to 9.5% of them present only once. Every receptor here comes from a human donor with pleural tuberculosis. CDR3s include the opening cysteine and the closing phenylalanine or tryptophan. D genes are given only for firm matches. Clone size appears in some rows only: once, few, many, or a class for an expanded clone.

D	size	V	length	J	CDR3	DNA
.	many	TRBV6-1	10	TRBJ2-4	CASSEVIQYF	TGTGCCAGCAGTGAAGTCATTCAGTACTTC
TRBD2	many	TRBV11-2	15	TRBJ2-3	CASSPGTSGLGTQYF	TGTGCCAGCAGCCCCGGGACTAGCGGGCTGGGTACGCAGTATTTT
TRBD1	few	TRBV29-1	14	TRBJ1-1	CSVKSGTGLTEAFF	TGCAGCGTGAAAAGCGGGACAGGGCTAACTGAAGCTTTCTTT
TRBD2	few	TRBV24-1	16	TRBJ2-5	CATSDFPSGDQETQYF	TGTGCCACCAGTGATTTCCCTAGCGGAGACCAAGAGACCCAGTACTTC
TRBD1	many	TRBV20-1	16	TRBJ1-5	CSARQGSTISNQPQHF	TGCAGTGCCCGACAGGGATCCACTATAAGCAATCAGCCCCAGCATTTT
TRBD2	many	TRBV12-3/TRBV12-4	15	TRBJ2-1	CASSLTGLAVNEQFF	TGTGCCAGCAGTCTCACGGGACTAGCGGTGAATGAGCAGTTCTTC
.	many	TRBV6-1	14	TRBJ2-7	CASSEGPRGYEQYF	TGTGCCAGCAGTGAAGGTCCCAGGGGCTACGAGCAGTACTTC
TRBD1	many	TRBV20-1	14	TRBJ1-1	CSARQGVMHTEAFF	TGCAGTGCTAGACAGGGGGTAATGCACACTGAAGCTTTCTTT
TRBD2	many	TRBV24-1	16	TRBJ2-2	CATSDRTSGITGELFF	TGTGCCACCAGTGACCGGACTAGCGGGATCACCGGGGAGCTGTTTTTT
.	many	TRBV15	14	TRBJ1-1	CATSRDGRNTEAFF	TGTGCCACCAGCAGAGATGGGAGGAACACTGAAGCTTTCTTT
.	.	TRBV20-1	10	TRBJ2-3	CSSHSDTQYF	TGCAGTTCCCACTCGGATACGCAGTATTTT
.	.	TRBV2	15	TRBJ1-5	CASSVTSGRTDTQHF	TGTGCCAGCAGTGTGACTAGCGGGCGCACAGATACGCAGCATTTT
.	many	TRBV25-1	16	TRBJ1-2	CASRSDPGRLNYGYTF	TGTGCCAGCAGATCCGACCCGGGACGCCTTAACTATGGCTACACCTTC
TRBD2	many	TRBV20-1	13	TRBJ2-1	CSAGLASGNEQFF	TGCAGTGCAGGACTAGCGAGTGGGAATGAGCAGTTCTTC
.	.	TRBV5-6	14	TRBJ2-2	CASLKPRGAGELFF	TGTGCCAGCCTGAAACCCAGGGGAGCGGGGGAGCTGTTTTTT
.	.	TRBV12-3/TRBV12-4	13	TRBJ2-5	CASSSTAQETQYF	TGTGCCAGCAGTTCAACAGCGCAAGAGACCCAGTACTTC
.	many	TRBV5-4	13	TRBJ1-5	CASSLDGNQPQHF	TGTGCCAGCAGCTTGGACGGTAATCAGCCCCAGCATTTT
.	many	TRBV20-1	16	TRBJ2-2	CSARGRIDANTGELFF	TGCAGTGCTAGAGGACGGATCGACGCGAACACCGGGGAGCTGTTTTTT
.	.	TRBV19	14	TRBJ2-1	CASSKGRFQETQFF	TGTGCCAGTAGTAAGGGACGGTTCCAAGAGACCCAGTTCTTC
TRBD1	many	TRBV2	15	TRBJ1-5	CASSPGTGARQPQHF	TGTGCCAGCAGTCCCGGGACAGGGGCGAGGCAGCCCCAGCATTTT
.	many	TRBV20-1	13	TRBJ2-3	CSARTENTDTQYF	TGCAGTGCTAGGACTGAGAACACAGATACGCAGTATTTT
.	many	TRBV7-7	13	TRBJ2-3	CASSLGQIDTQYF	TGTGCTAGCAGCTTAGGGCAGATTGATACGCAGTATTTT
TRBD2	many	TRBV6-1	14	TRBJ2-1	CASSRDYRSDEQFF	TGTGCCAGCAGTCGGGACTATCGGTCCGATGAGCAGTTCTTC
TRBD2	many	TRBV27	15	TRBJ2-1	CASSPGLAGVGEQFF	TGTGCCAGCAGTCCGGGACTAGCGGGAGTGGGTGAGCAGTTCTTC
.	many	TRBV28	15	TRBJ2-7	CASSGKRTDSYEQYF	TGTGCCAGCAGTGGTAAAAGGACTGACTCCTACGAGCAGTACTTC
.	many	TRBV27	13	TRBJ2-7	CASSGHGWYEQYF	TGTGCCAGCAGCGGTCACGGTTGGTACGAGCAGTACTTC
.	many	TRBV10-3	13	TRBJ1-1	CATSDRANTEAFF	TGTGCCACCTCGGACAGAGCTAACACTGAAGCTTTCTTT
.	many	TRBV28	14	TRBJ2-3	CASSILLRTDTQYF	TGTGCCAGCAGCATACTACTACGCACAGATACGCAGTATTTT
TRBD1	many	TRBV11-1	13	TRBJ1-1	CAHQQGENTEAFF	TGTGCCCACCAACAGGGGGAGAACACTGAAGCTTTCTTT
.	many	TRBV20-1	13	TRBJ2-1	CSVHDTIYNEQFF	TGCAGTGTTCACGACACTATCTACAATGAGCAGTTCTTC
.	many	TRBV7-8	12	TRBJ1-1	CASSSNAGSAFF	TGTGCCAGCAGCTCAAATGCAGGTTCGGCTTTCTTT
.	many	TRBV20-1	11	TRBJ1-1	CSARLNTEAFF	TGCAGTGCCCGGCTGAACACTGAAGCTTTCTTT
.	many	TRBV12-3/TRBV12-4	14	TRBJ1-4	CASSLGWGYEKLFF	TGTGCCAGCAGTTTAGGATGGGGATACGAAAAACTGTTTTTT
TRBD2	many	TRBV27	15	TRBJ2-7	CASSRPGGSSYEQYF	TGTGCCAGCAGTCGCCCGGGCGGGAGTTCCTACGAGCAGTACTTC
.	few	TRBV5-1	17	TRBJ2-2	CASSPFLPNSGTGELFF	TGCGCCAGCAGCCCTTTTTTACCGAATAGCGGCACCGGGGAGCTGTTTTTT
.	many	TRBV20-1	17	TRBJ1-5	CSARDVKNDTPNQPQHF	TGCAGTGCTAGAGATGTAAAAAACGACACCCCCAATCAGCCCCAGCATTTT
.	many	TRBV5-1	15	TRBJ1-6	CASSFQGEGNSPLHF	TGCGCCAGCAGCTTTCAGGGAGAAGGCAATTCACCCCTCCACTTT
TRBD2	many	TRBV20-1	15	TRBJ2-1	CSARNLSGSYNEQFF	TGCAGTGCTAGAAACTTAAGCGGGAGCTACAATGAGCAGTTCTTC
.	few	TRBV11-2	15	TRBJ2-5	CASSLGQLMMQTQYF	TGTGCCAGCAGCTTAGGCCAGTTGATGATGCAGACCCAGTACTTC
TRBD1	once	TRBV29-1	14	TRBJ1-1	CSVEGTGRYTEAFF	TGCAGCGTTGAGGGGACAGGGAGGTACACTGAAGCTTTCTTT
.	medium-sized	TRBV6-4	16	TRBJ2-2	CASSDTMTRNTGELFF	TGTGCCAGCAGTGACACGATGACTAGGAACACCGGGGAGCTGTTTTTT
.	many	TRBV2	12	TRBJ1-2	CASTGLSYGYTF	TGTGCCAGCACGGGACTGAGCTATGGCTACACCTTC
TRBD1	many	TRBV12-3/TRBV12-4	12	TRBJ2-1	CASGTEYNEQFF	TGTGCCAGCGGGACAGAGTACAATGAGCAGTTCTTC
TRBD2	many	TRBV20-1	14	TRBJ2-5	CSAKSSGSRETQYF	TGCAGTGCAAAGTCTAGCGGGAGTAGAGAGACCCAGTACTTC
TRBD1	many	TRBV28	15	TRBJ2-1	CASSPSGQGNDEQFF	TGTGCCAGCAGTCCGTCGGGACAGGGGAATGATGAGCAGTTCTTC
.	many	TRBV2	10	TRBJ1-1	CATGTTEAFF	TGTGCCACCGGGACAACTGAAGCTTTCTTT
.	many	TRBV11-1	13	TRBJ2-1	CASSWGSTNEQFF	TGTGCCAGCAGCTGGGGGAGTACGAATGAGCAGTTCTTC
TRBD1	many	TRBV12-3/TRBV12-4	16	TRBJ1-2	CASSFTTSGTGGGYTF	TGTGCCAGCAGTTTCACGACCTCCGGGACAGGGGGCGGCTACACCTTC
.	.	TRBV11-2	15	TRBJ2-1	CASSLDRAEINEQFF	TGTGCCAGCAGCTTAGACCGCGCAGAGATCAATGAGCAGTTCTTC
.	few	TRBV5-1	13	TRBJ2-3	CASSLIRQDTQYF	TGCGCCAGCAGCCTAATTCGGCAAGATACGCAGTATTTT
TRBD2	many	TRBV3-1	15	TRBJ2-7	CASSLTSGESYEQYF	TGTGCCAGCAGCCTGACTAGCGGGGAGTCCTACGAGCAGTACTTC
.	many	TRBV20-1	13	TRBJ2-3	CSARSRLTDTQYF	TGCAGTGCTAGAAGCCGGTTGACAGATACGCAGTATTTT
TRBD1	many	TRBV20-1	13	TRBJ1-1	CSAREQGATEAFF	TGCAGTGCTAGAGAACAGGGGGCGACTGAAGCTTTCTTT
.	many	TRBV20-1	13	TRBJ2-1	CSARVMTSNEQFF	TGCAGTGCTAGAGTTATGACTAGCAATGAGCAGTTCTTC